A single sample gave rise to the 7 T cell receptor beta chains below, sequenced in a study of cytomegalovirus exposure and HLA in healthy donors. Vbeta (60) and Jbeta (13) primers were used in the PCR. Data came from immunoSEQ multiplex PCR; TCRdb stores just in-frame clones and leaves some out. The table has about 170,000 clones, about 81% seen once. The sample taken for sequencing was PBMCs. The receptor set was obtained from a woman between 18 and 30 years old in good health and CMV-seronegative.

The chain is built from TRBV4-2 and TRBJ2-4; maybe TRBD1 (7 bases). The V gene's germline CDR1 is LGHNA and CDR2 YNFKEQ. The CDR3 covers 16 residues. V was shortened by 2 bases and J by 1 base, with 12 bases between the two germline ends. The CDR3 DNA follows: TGTGCCAGCAGCCAAACCAGGGGGGATGCCAAAAACATTCAGTACTTC. The encoded protein is CASSQTRGDAKNIQYF.

The V gene is TRBV29-1, the J gene TRBJ2-7, with TRBD2 matching over 9 bases. Looked up from germline, CDR1 is SQVTM and CDR2 is ANQGSEA. The CDR3 is 15 amino acids. Trimming at V came to 2 bases and at J to 3 bases, leaving 8 bases not matched to a gene. The CDR3 sequence is CSVEFASGMGYEQYF. The CDR3 DNA sequence: TGCAGCGTTGAATTCGCTAGCGGGATGGGCTACGAGCAGTACTTC.

This chain uses TRBV28 with TRBJ1-5; D not certain. V was clipped by 1 base and J by 6 bases, with 7 bases between them. There are 13 residues in the CDR3. The germline V gene encodes CDR1 MDHEN and CDR2 SYDVKM. The CDR3 here is CASSLFEGQPQHF. The CDR3, as DNA: TGTGCCAGCAGTTTATTCGAGGGTCAGCCCCAGCATTTT.

Turning to this clone: Other DNA sequences of this sample code for an identical CDR3. The genes are TRBV28 and TRBJ2-1; 12 bases map to TRBD2. V was pared by 5 bases and J by 5 bases, with 7 bases of the junction left unmatched. The V gene's germline CDR1 is MDHEN and CDR2 SYDVKM. The CDR3 is made up of 16 amino acids. DNA of the CDR3: TGTGCCAGCAGTCTTACGACTAGCGGGAGCCACAATGAGCAGTTCTTC. Translated, it gives CASSLTTSGSHNEQFF.

This chain joins TRBV6-4 and TRBJ1-1, with no clear D. V shed 5 bases and J shed 1 base, with 11 bases lying between them. CDR3 length: 14 amino acids. Germline values: CDR1 MRHNA, CDR2 SNTAGT. The CDR3 spells CASSWGRGNTEAFF. CDR3 nucleotides: TGTGCCAGCAGTTGGGGTCGGGGGAACACTGAAGCTTTCTTT.

There are a few counts of this clone. This chain joins TRBV27 and TRBJ2-1; TRBD2 matches at 15 bases. V shed 3 bases, J shed 8 bases, and the junction held 2 bases outside the gene matches. Per germline, CDR1 MNHEY and CDR2 SMNVEV (reference sequence). The CDR3 is 15 residues long. CDR3 amino acids: CASSLGLAGGYEQFF. DNA for the CDR3: TGTGCCAGCAGTTTGGGACTAGCGGGAGGCTATGAGCAGTTCTTC.

The V and J genes are TRBV27 and TRBJ2-2; D ambiguous. Trimming removed 3 bases at V and 0 bases at J, with 8 bases between. The germline V gene encodes CDR1 MNHEY and CDR2 SMNVEV (reference sequence). The CDR3 spans 15 residues. CDR3 region: CASSFVQPNTGELFF. The DNA of the CDR3 is TGTGCCAGCAGTTTCGTACAGCCGAACACCGGGGAGCTGTTTTTT.